A single sample is the source of the 20 T cell receptor beta chains below, sequenced in a study of blood T cells in healthy people across ages (dated by TCRdb to the mid-2010s). The library was produced with 5' RACE. TCRdb lists the instrument as Illumina HiSeq 2500. A second PCR of roughly 6 to 11 cycles was run with a J-beta primer mix and a sample-barcoded 5' primer. In TCRdb, the public reads were trimmed at Q25 with fastp and aligned with MiXCR, with productive beta chains retained. Each record represents a unique CDR3 protein, reported with the most common genes and DNA among its rows. Recorded for this sample are about 970,000 distinct CDR3 sequences; just over 50% of them occurred a single time. The ten largest make up about a fifth of the sample. The sample comprised blood. The receptors shown here come from a woman aged 55-70 years in good health.

Of note for this clonotype: At one of its ends the junction is not consistent with the germline gene, which may arise from a read error. This sequence joins TRBV4-2 and TRBJ2-3; 7 bases map to TRBD2. Germline V lookup: CDR1 LGHNA, CDR2 YNFKEQ. This CDR3 spans 14 amino acids. CDR3 in amino acids: CASSQVGAGDAQYF. CDR3 DNA: TGTGCCAGCAGCCAAGTCGGGGCGGGAGATGCGCAGTATTTT.

This clonotype showed up just a few times. This sequence joins TRBV19 and TRBJ2-7; tentative D call: TRBD2 (6 bases). Germline loops: CDR1 LNHDA, CDR2 SQIVND (reference sequence). V was pared by 4 bases and J by 2 bases, with 12 bases between. This CDR3 is built from 14 residues. The CDR3 loop reads CASSTRGTPYEQYF. The CDR3 bases are TGTGCCAGTAGTACCCGGGGGACCCCCTACGAGCAGTACTTC.

The chain couples TRBV7-2 to TRBJ2-7, with D perhaps TRBD1 (5 bases). The germline CDR1 and CDR2 sequences are SGHTA and FQGNSA. Trimming pared 1 base from V and 0 bases from J, leaving 10 bases between. The CDR3 covers 15 residues. CDR3 sequence: CASSLDRQSSYEQYF. The DNA for the CDR3 is TGTGCCAGCAGCTTAGATCGACAGAGCTCCTACGAGCAGTACTTC.

This clonotype was detected only a few times. This rearrangement joins TRBV12-3 or TRBV12-4 to TRBJ2-7; the match to TRBD1 covers 8 bases. The CDR3 extends over 16 amino acids. V dropped 4 bases and J dropped 4; count of bases not matched to a gene: 12. The CDR3 bases are TGTGCCAGCAGTTCCGAGGACAGGGCTAGGGCGTACGAGCAGTACTTC. Its translation is CASSSEDRARAYEQYF.

V and J are TRBV4-1 and TRBJ2-6; 7 bases match TRBD1. With 0 bases clipped from V and 0 bases from J, the junction kept 8 bases outside the gene matches. In germline, CDR1 is MGHRA, CDR2 YSYEKL. This CDR3 is 19 amino acids long. The DNA of the CDR3 is TGCGCCAGCAGCCAAGATCGGACAGGATCCAACTCTGGGGCCAACGTCCTGACTTTC. Protein sequence: CASSQDRTGSNSGANVLTF.

V and J are TRBV27 and TRBJ1-1, with D possibly being TRBD1 (5 bases). Trimming pared 6 bases from V and 2 bases from J, leaving 13 bases between. Per germline, CDR1 MNHEY and CDR2 SMNVEV (reference sequence). This CDR3 spans 14 amino acids. DNA for the CDR3: TGTGCCAGCAGCGAGGGACTCCCAAACACTGAAGCTTTCTTT. Translation: CASSEGLPNTEAFF.

V gene TRBV6-5 combines with J gene TRBJ2-3, with TRBD2 as a possible D gene (5 bases). CDR1 is MNHEY and CDR2 is SVGAGI in the germline V gene. CDR3 length: 15 amino acids. The V gene lost 2 bases and the J gene lost 3 bases, with 12 bases spanning the gap. The CDR3 region has the DNA TGTGCCAGCAGTTACGAGGGTAGGATGACAGATACGCAGTATTTT. This translates into CASSYEGRMTDTQYF.

The V call is TRBV29-1, the J call TRBJ2-1, with TRBD2 matching over 13 bases. This CDR3 is built from 15 residues. After removal of 7 bases from V and 9 bases from J, the junction contained 12 bases not matched to a gene. The V gene's germline CDR1 is SQVTM and CDR2 ANQGSEA. CDR3 sequence: CSGAPGLAGFPEQFF. The CDR3 nucleotides are TGCAGCGGGGCGCCGGGACTAGCGGGGTTTCCTGAGCAGTTCTTC.

V is TRBV28 and J is TRBJ2-7, with TRBD1 identical over 9 bases. Germline CDR1 reads MDHEN; CDR2 reads SYDVKM. The junction had 10 bases not matched to a gene; V was cut back by 6 bases and J by 4 bases. This CDR3 spans 15 amino acids. The CDR3 sequence: CASSLTGQGPYEQYF. The CDR3 coding sequence is TGTGCCAGCAGCCTGACCGGACAGGGGCCGTACGAGCAGTACTTC.

This chain uses TRBV28 with TRBJ2-1, with 10 bases that match TRBD2. Trimming removed 5 bases from V and 7 bases from J; junction bases left unmatched: 8. This CDR3 comprises 15 residues. CDR1 MDHEN and CDR2 SYDVKM come from the germline V gene. As DNA, the CDR3 is TGTGCCAGCAGTCGGGCGGGACTAGCGAGTAATGAGCAGTTCTTC. Amino acids: CASSRAGLASNEQFF.

This clonotype was counted between two and nine times. The chain combines TRBV29-1 with TRBJ2-3; D gene ambiguous. Deletions cut 6 bases from V and 4 bases from J, with 17 bases between. Germline values: CDR1 SQVTM, CDR2 ANQGSEA. The CDR3 spans 14 residues. In DNA form, the CDR3 reads TGCAGCGTCGACATAGGGAAGGGCCCAGATACGCAGTATTTT. It yields the protein CSVDIGKGPDTQYF.

This sequence joins TRBV12-3 or TRBV12-4 and TRBJ2-1; D gene uncertain. This CDR3 is 15 amino acids long. V was cut by 1 base and J by 3 bases, with 10 bases left in between. The CDR3 DNA reads TGTGCCAGCAGTTTAGGTATAGAGGTCTACAATGAGCAGTTCTTC. It specifies CASSLGIEVYNEQFF.

The chain uses TRBV6-6 and TRBJ2-3, with 10 bases identical to TRBD1. The CDR3 loop spans 14 amino acids. CDR1 is MNHNY, CDR2 SVGAGI, per germline (reference sequence). V trimming: 6 bases; J trimming: 5 bases; junction bases outside the gene matches: 5. CDR3 amino acids: CASRPGQGLDTQYF. The CDR3 coding sequence is TGTGCCAGCAGGCCGGGACAGGGGTTAGATACGCAGTATTTT.

This clonotype appeared a few times. The chain recombines TRBV5-5 with TRBJ1-5, with 7 bases that match TRBD1. The V gene's germline CDR1 is SGHKS and CDR2 YYEKEE (reference sequence). The length of the CDR3 is 16 residues. J gave up 0 bases and V 4 bases, and 7 bases lay outside the gene matches. CDR3 protein: CASSDSGGYSNQPQHF. The CDR3 coding sequence is TGTGCCAGCAGCGATTCAGGGGGATATAGCAATCAGCCCCAGCATTTT.

The gene calls are TRBV28 and TRBJ2-5, with TRBD2 identical over 12 bases. This CDR3 contains 15 residues. Per the germline V gene, CDR1 is MDHEN and CDR2 is SYDVKM. The trim removed 5 bases at V and 6 bases at J, leaving 7 bases unmatched. The CDR3 nucleotides read TGTGCCAGCAGTGAGGGACTAGCGGGTTTTAAGACCCAGTACTTC. Translating it yields CASSEGLAGFKTQYF.

In this sample, this clonotype turned up once. V and J are TRBV7-2 and TRBJ2-7, with 12 nucleotides matching TRBD2. The DNA matches TRBJ2-5 better at its end, which makes the J call doubtful. The CDR3 runs 15 residues. The germline gives CDR1 SGHTA, CDR2 FQGNSA. The CDR3 region is CASSMTSGRGETQYF. The CDR3 nucleotides are TGTGCCAGCAGCATGACTAGCGGGAGAGGGGAGACCCAGTACTTC.

This chain links TRBV20-1 with TRBJ2-7, with D possibly matching TRBD2 (6 bases). Per germline, CDR1 DFQATT and CDR2 SNEGSKA (reference sequence). This CDR3 spans 15 amino acids. Trimming cost V 0 bases and J 3 bases, with 15 bases left between them. The CDR3 DNA reads as TGCAGTGCTAGAGACTTTAGGAGCGGGCTCTACGAGCAGTACTTC. It specifies CSARDFRSGLYEQYF.

A word on this clonotype: A single base separates this from a much larger clone, so it may be a read error. This chain connects TRBV7-2 to TRBJ2-1; D is perhaps TRBD1 or TRBD2 (5 bases each). Trimming stripped 5 bases from V and 8 bases from J, with 22 bases between. CDR3 length: 16 amino acids. Germline V CDR1 and CDR2: SGHTA, FQGNSA. The CDR3 protein is CASSRRSGKGTDEQFF. CDR3 bases: TGTGCCAGCAGCAGAAGGTCAGGGAAGGGGACGGATGAGCAGTTCTTC.

This clonotype came up many times. V gene TRBV7-9 combines with J gene TRBJ1-2; D is ambiguous. Germline CDR1 SEHNR, CDR2 FQNEAQ (reference sequence). The CDR3 contains 14 residues. V was trimmed by 7 bases and J by 2 bases, leaving 14 bases between them. In DNA, the CDR3 is TGTGCCAGCACCCCGATAAGTCGGAACTATGGCTACACCTTC. Its translation is CASTPISRNYGYTF.

In its sample, this clonotype was seen a few times. The chain has TRBV29-1 and TRBJ2-1; 11 bases align to TRBD2. The ends lost 6 bases at V and 9 bases at J; junction bases unmatched: 7. There are 13 residues in the CDR3. CDR1 and CDR2 (germline): SQVTM, ANQGSEA. CDR3 sequence reads: CSVGTSGSGEQFF. DNA for the CDR3: TGCAGCGTCGGAACTAGCGGGAGTGGTGAGCAGTTCTTC.